The source of this TCR beta chain is a study of beta chain features in type 1 diabetes. Broader study findings: Comparison showed that naive, central memory and Treg TCRB repertoires appeared more similar among patients than among healthy donors.

After removal of 6 bases from V and 5 bases from J, the junction contained 2 bases not matched to a gene. Germline CDR1 reads ENHRY; CDR2 reads SYGVKD. The CDR3 runs 13 residues. Expressed TCRB transcripts were sequenced after all isolated RNA was converted to cDNA. TCRdb's table, derived via immunoSEQ multiplex PCR, lists solely in-frame clones and lacks some. The table shows about 410,000 clones, with 14% occurring only once. Turning to this clone: Its matching antigen is unknown.

The chain has TRBV10-3 and TRBJ2-1; TRBD2 matches 9 bases. Sequencing was done on a sample of naive CD4+ T cells from blood. The TCR originated in a man aged 25 to 40 in good health. CDR3 residues: CAIRTSGNNEQFF. CDR3 nucleotides: TGTGCCATCAGGACTAGCGGAAACAATGAGCAGTTCTTC.